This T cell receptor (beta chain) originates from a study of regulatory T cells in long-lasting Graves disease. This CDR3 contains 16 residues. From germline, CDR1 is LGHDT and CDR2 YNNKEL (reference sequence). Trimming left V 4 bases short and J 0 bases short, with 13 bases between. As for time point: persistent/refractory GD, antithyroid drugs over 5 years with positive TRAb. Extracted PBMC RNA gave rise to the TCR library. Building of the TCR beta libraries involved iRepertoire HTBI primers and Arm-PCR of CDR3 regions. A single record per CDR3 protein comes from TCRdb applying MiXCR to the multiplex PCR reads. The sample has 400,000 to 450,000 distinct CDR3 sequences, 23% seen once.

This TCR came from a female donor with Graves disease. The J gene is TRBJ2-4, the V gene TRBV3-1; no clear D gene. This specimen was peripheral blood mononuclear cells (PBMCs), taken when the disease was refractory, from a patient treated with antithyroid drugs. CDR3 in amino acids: CASSLTANLAKNIQYF. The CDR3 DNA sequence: TGTGCCAGCAGCCTAACGGCGAACCTAGCCAAAAACATTCAGTACTTC.